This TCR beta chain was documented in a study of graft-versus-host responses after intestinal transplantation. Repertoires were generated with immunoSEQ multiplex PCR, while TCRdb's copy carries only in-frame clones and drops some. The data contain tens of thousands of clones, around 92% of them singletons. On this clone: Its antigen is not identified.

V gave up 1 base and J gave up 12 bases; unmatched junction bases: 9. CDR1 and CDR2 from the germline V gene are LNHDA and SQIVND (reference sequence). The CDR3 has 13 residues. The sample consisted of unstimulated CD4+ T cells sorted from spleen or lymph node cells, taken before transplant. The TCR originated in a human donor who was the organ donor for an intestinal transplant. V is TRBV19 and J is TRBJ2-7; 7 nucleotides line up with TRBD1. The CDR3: CASSIGRGGELYF. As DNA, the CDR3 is TGTGCCAGTAGTATAGGTCGAGGGGGCGAGTTGTACTTC.